Presented here are 23 T cell receptor beta chains from one specimen sequenced in a study of CD8 T cells in Susac syndrome. Random hexamers were used to reverse transcribe an amount of roughly 0.5 to 1 ug RNA. TCRdb re-called the immunoSEQ multiplex PCR reads with MiXCR, one entry per CDR3 protein. The data contain tens of thousands of distinct CDR3 sequences, around 94% of them singletons. Material: CD4+ T cells from PBMCs. The source of these receptors is a human donor with Susac syndrome.

This clonotype has a handful of counts. The chain carries TRBV19 and TRBJ2-1, with D possibly TRBD2 on 5 matching bases. The CDR3 totals 13 residues. CDR1 and CDR2 (germline): LNHDA, SQIVND (reference sequence). Trimming removed 5 bases at V and 3 bases at J, with 8 bases between. The CDR3 bases are TGTGCCAGTAGTCTCGGAGGCTACAATGAGCAGTTCTTC. It codes for CASSLGGYNEQFF. The variable domain in full, completed from reference TRBV19 and TRBJ2-1, reads DGGITQSPKYLFRKEGQNVTLSCEQNLNHDAMYWYRQDPGQGLRLIYYSQIVNDFQKGDIAEGYSVSREKKESFPLTVTSAQKNPTAFYLCASSLGGYNEQFFGPGTRLTVL.

The rearrangement links TRBV6-6 to TRBJ1-6; D remains ambiguous. V was clipped by 6 bases and J by 7 bases, with 13 bases between them. This CDR3 is built from 14 residues. Germline values: CDR1 MNHNY, CDR2 SVGAGI (reference sequence). This chain's CDR3 is CASRPGSKNSPLHF. The DNA for the CDR3 is TGTGCCAGCAGGCCGGGGAGCAAAAATTCACCCCTCCACTTT.

The V gene is TRBV20-1, the J gene TRBJ2-7, with 9 bases aligning to TRBD2. The V gene's germline CDR1 is DFQATT and CDR2 SNEGSKA (reference sequence). J gave up 2 bases and V 3 bases, and 8 bases lay outside the gene matches. This CDR3 comprises 15 residues. DNA for the CDR3: TGCAGTGCTAGTCAGGGTGGCGGGGGGGCCTACGAGCAGTACTTC. This sequence encodes CSASQGGGGAYEQYF.

V usage is TRBV30 and J usage is TRBJ2-7; 7 nucleotides align to TRBD1. Germline trimming cut 0 bases from V and 2 bases from J; bases unmatched to any gene: 7. Per the germline V gene, CDR1 is GTSNPN and CDR2 is SVGIG (reference sequence). The CDR3 length is 15 residues. Here the CDR3 reads CAWSVPGTVPYEQYF. Here the CDR3 DNA reads TGTGCCTGGAGTGTACCCGGGACAGTTCCCTACGAGCAGTACTTC.

The chain links TRBV6-5 to TRBJ1-6; D possibly corresponds to TRBD1 (5 bases). V lost 6 bases, J lost 10 bases, and 13 bases lay in between. Germline assignment: CDR1 MNHEY and CDR2 SVGAGI. CDR3 length: 13 amino acids. CDR3 in amino acids: CASSGGDRSPLHF. The CDR3, as DNA: TGTGCCAGCAGCGGGGGAGACAGATCACCCCTCCACTTT.

The V call is TRBV20-1, the J call TRBJ1-2, with D uncertain. CDR1 is DFQATT and CDR2 is SNEGSKA in the germline V gene (reference sequence). The CDR3 is made up of 11 amino acids. V gave up 6 bases and J gave up 5 bases, with 10 bases separating them. This CDR3 is CSAYFKYGYTF. DNA for the CDR3: TGCAGTGCCTACTTTAAATATGGCTACACCTTC.

This clonotype has a single count. This chain connects TRBV9 to TRBJ2-3; 10 nucleotides line up with TRBD1. V was pared by 2 bases and J by 2 bases, with 2 bases of the junction left unmatched. Germline-derived CDR1 and CDR2 are SGDLS and YYNGEE. This CDR3 is 15 amino acids long. The CDR3 reads CASSVGTGATDTQYF. Written as DNA, the CDR3 is TGTGCCAGCAGCGTTGGGACAGGGGCCACAGATACGCAGTATTTT.

This clonotype was detected only once. The chain has TRBV20-1 and TRBJ2-7, with TRBD2 matching 7 bases. J was trimmed by 3 bases and V by 1 base; bases with no gene match: 9. CDR3 length: 15 residues. Germline CDR1 reads DFQATT; CDR2 reads SNEGSKA (reference sequence). CDR3: CSARGHWGGIYEQYF. CDR3 in DNA: TGCAGTGCTAGAGGTCATTGGGGGGGAATCTACGAGCAGTACTTC.

The chain is built from TRBV5-1 and TRBJ1-3; TRBD1 aligns across 9 bases. With 3 bases clipped from V and 2 bases from J, the junction kept 3 bases outside the gene matches. Germline-derived CDR1 and CDR2 are SGHRS and YFSETQ. The CDR3 has 15 residues. CDR3 in DNA: TGCGCCAGCAGCTCGGGACAGGGCGCTGGAAACACCATATATTTT. It yields the protein CASSSGQGAGNTIYF.

This CDR3 is CASGRRGDQETQYF. The DNA of the CDR3 is TGTGCCAGCGGCCGTCGGGGGGATCAAGAGACCCAGTACTTC. This sequence joins TRBV3-1 and TRBJ2-5; 7 bases fit TRBD2. The CDR3 consists of 14 residues. The trim removed 8 bases at V and 2 bases at J, leaving 8 bases unmatched. Germline CDR1 is LGHDT and CDR2 is YNNKEL (reference sequence).

The chain is built from TRBV28 and TRBJ2-1; 7 bases line up with TRBD2. The CDR3 sequence is 16 residues long. V trimming: 4 bases; J trimming: 1 base; junction bases outside the gene matches: 7. CDR1 MDHEN and CDR2 SYDVKM come from the germline V gene. The CDR3 region has the DNA TGTGCCAGCAGTTCCCGAAGCGGGGTGTCCTACAATGAGCAGTTCTTC. Residues: CASSSRSGVSYNEQFF. Based on the CDR3 plus reference TRBV28 and TRBJ2-1, the full variable domain is DVKVTQSSRYLVKRTGEKVFLECVQDMDHENMFWYRQDPGLGLRLIYFSYDVKMKEKGDIPEGYSVSREKKERFSLILESASTNQTSMYLCASSSRSGVSYNEQFFGPGTRLTVL.

The rearrangement uses TRBV6-1 and TRBJ1-3, with D unclear. Germline assignment: CDR1 MNHNS and CDR2 SASEGT. The CDR3 extends over 13 amino acids. The V gene lost 6 bases and the J gene lost 0 bases, with 6 bases spanning the gap. For the CDR3, the DNA is TGTGCCAGCAGATGGCCCTCTGGAAACACCATATATTTT. Translation gives CASRWPSGNTIYF.

The J gene is TRBJ2-2, the V gene TRBV19; D may be TRBD1 (5 bases). Germline loops: CDR1 LNHDA, CDR2 SQIVND (reference sequence). The V end was cut by 7 bases, the J end by 2 bases, with 11 bases between. This CDR3 is built from 14 residues. The DNA of the CDR3 is TGTGCCAGTAATCAGGGTACAAACACCGGGGAGCTGTTTTTT. Encoded protein: CASNQGTNTGELFF.

Here the CDR3 reads CAWKGTASPLHF. The CDR3 bases are TGTGCCTGGAAGGGGACAGCTTCACCCCTCCACTTT. V and J are TRBV30 and TRBJ1-6; 7 nucleotides agree with TRBD1. Germline V gene data show CDR1 as GTSNPN and CDR2 as SVGIG (reference sequence). V lost 4 bases to trimming and J lost 9 bases; unmatched junction nucleotides: 3. This CDR3 is 12 amino acids long.

The chain employs TRBV7-9 and TRBJ1-2, with unresolved D. Between the trimmed V and J ends, which lost 2 bases and 7 bases, there was a span of 11 bases. The germline V gene encodes CDR1 SEHNR and CDR2 FQNEAQ (reference sequence). This CDR3 has 13 amino acids. The CDR3 loop reads CASSLFDRSGYTF. Written as DNA, the CDR3 is TGTGCCAGCAGCTTATTTGATCGAAGTGGCTACACCTTC.

This chain links TRBV7-6 with TRBJ2-5; D uncertain. V gave up 3 bases and J gave up 3 bases, with 17 bases separating them. Germline V gene sequence: CDR1 SGHVS, CDR2 FNYEAQ. The CDR3 is made up of 16 amino acids. This CDR3 reads CASSFTVRQVKETQYF. Here the CDR3 DNA reads TGTGCCAGCAGCTTTACGGTACGGCAGGTAAAAGAGACCCAGTACTTC.

The genes are TRBV27 and TRBJ2-7; no firm D call. Germline CDR1 reads MNHEY; CDR2 reads SMNVEV (reference sequence). This CDR3 region has 13 residues. V gave up 0 bases and J gave up 4 bases, with 7 bases separating them. The CDR3 DNA sequence: TGTGCCAGCAGTTTATCAGCAAATTACGAGCAGTACTTC. It codes for CASSLSANYEQYF.

The CDR3 is CSARKRIEGGYTF. The CDR3 nucleotides read TGCAGTGCTAGAAAGCGGATAGAGGGTGGCTACACCTTC. The chain combines TRBV20-1 with TRBJ1-2; D is ambiguous. V lost 2 bases and J lost 7, with 14 bases in between. Germline CDR1 and CDR2: DFQATT and SNEGSKA (reference sequence). This CDR3 has 13 amino acids.

The genes are TRBV30 and TRBJ1-2, with D possibly being TRBD1 (5 bases). Germline CDR1 is GTSNPN and CDR2 is SVGIG (reference sequence). V lost 2 bases to trimming and J lost 7 bases, with 8 bases between them. The CDR3 has 11 amino acids. CDR3 DNA: TGTGCCTGGAGTCCCGGGGCTGGCTACACCTTC. Translating gives CAWSPGAGYTF.

The gene calls are TRBV20-1 and TRBJ2-1; 14 bases are shared with TRBD2. Germline CDR1 is DFQATT and CDR2 is SNEGSKA (reference sequence). This CDR3 spans 15 amino acids. V lost 3 bases to trimming and J lost 6 bases; unmatched junction nucleotides: 4. The CDR3 coding sequence is TGCAGTGCTAGCAGACTAGCGGGGGGGCTCAATGAGCAGTTCTTC. Translating it yields CSASRLAGGLNEQFF.

The chain combines TRBV29-1 with TRBJ2-1, with 9 nucleotides matching TRBD1. The CDR3 runs 15 residues. Germline-derived CDR1 and CDR2 are SQVTM and ANQGSEA. Trimming cost V 7 bases and J 6 bases; bases outside gene matches: 13. Here the CDR3 reads CSARGSGQGTNEQFF. Written as DNA, the CDR3 is TGCAGCGCCCGAGGGTCGGGACAGGGTACCAATGAGCAGTTCTTC.

This clonotype was observed a few times. One end of the junction is discordant with germline, which a read error may explain. The rearrangement links TRBV12-3 or TRBV12-4 to TRBJ2-3; 11 nucleotides agree with TRBD2. The CDR3 is 15 amino acids. DNA for the CDR3: TGTGCCAGCAGTGTAGCGGGGGGGGCCACAGATACGCAGTATTTT. This gives the protein CASSVAGGATDTQYF.

The chain combines TRBV7-6 with TRBJ2-5, with 7 bases aligning to TRBD2. This CDR3 region has 15 residues. The V gene's germline CDR1 is SGHVS and CDR2 FNYEAQ. V shed 5 bases and J 5 bases; nucleotides not matched to a gene: 11. The CDR3 bases are TGTGCCAGCAGCCCACTGACTAGCACCCGGGAGACCCAGTACTTC. Its protein is CASSPLTSTRETQYF.